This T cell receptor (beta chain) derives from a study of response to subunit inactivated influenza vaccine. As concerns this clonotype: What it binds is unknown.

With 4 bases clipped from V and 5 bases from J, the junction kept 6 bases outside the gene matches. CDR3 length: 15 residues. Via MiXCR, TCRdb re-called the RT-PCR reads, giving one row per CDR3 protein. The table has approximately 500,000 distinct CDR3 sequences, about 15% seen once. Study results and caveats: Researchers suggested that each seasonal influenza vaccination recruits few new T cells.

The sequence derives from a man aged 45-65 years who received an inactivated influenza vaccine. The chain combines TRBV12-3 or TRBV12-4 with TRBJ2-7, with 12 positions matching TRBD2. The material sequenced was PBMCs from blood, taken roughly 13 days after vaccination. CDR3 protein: CASSSSGRGKHEQYF. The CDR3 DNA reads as TGTGCCAGCAGTTCTAGCGGGAGGGGCAAACACGAGCAGTACTTC.